Given below is one T cell receptor beta chain in context. The data stem from a study of T-cell memory formation after mild COVID-19. For the study at large: Largely donor-specific TCR clusters were found.

The germline V gene has CDR1 SGHRS and CDR2 YFSETQ. V lost 5 bases and J lost 6, with 12 bases in between. The CDR3 runs 13 residues. cDNA libraries for TCR alpha and TCR beta, carrying sample barcodes and UMIs, came from 5'RACE with constant-segment primers. A single record per CDR3 protein comes from TCRdb applying MiXCR to the 5' RACE reads. The sample has some 450,000 distinct CDR3 sequences, approximately 20% seen once. The sample taken for sequencing was PBMCs or a T cell subset sorted from them (not recorded which). The V gene is TRBV5-1, the J gene TRBJ2-1; a weak D match, TRBD2 (5 bases). The receptor was derived from an adult woman who had mild COVID-19 (a few samples of this study predate the infection). Cell type and time point are not known. Here the CDR3 DNA reads TGCGCCAGCAGGGGTACTAGTAGCAATGAGCAGTTCTTC. Residues: CASRGTSSNEQFF. The whole variable domain, filled in from reference TRBV5-1 and TRBJ2-1, reads KAGVTQTPRYLIKTRGQQVTLSCSPISGHRSVSWYQQTPGQGLQFLFEYFSETQRNKGNFPGRFSGRQFSNSRSEMNVSTLELGDSALYLCASRGTSSNEQFFGPGTRLTVL.